These 23 T cell receptor beta chains were all obtained from the same sample, sequenced in a study of blood T cell repertoires in COVID-19. The repertoire was sequenced with immunoSEQ multiplex PCR; TCRdb's copy has only in-frame clones and lacks some. The table shows 100,000 to 150,000 clones, with around nine tenths occurring only once. Sequencing input: peripheral blood. Source of these receptors: a woman in her 70s with COVID-19, enrolled during active disease.

The V gene is TRBV5-6, the J gene TRBJ1-2; D not certain. V was cut by 3 bases and J by 5 bases, with 17 bases left in between. Per germline, CDR1 SGHDT and CDR2 YYEEEE. The CDR3 spans 15 residues. The CDR3 DNA reads as TGTGCCAGCAGCTATCGGGAGCTCTCCTCTTATGGCTACACCTTC. Its protein product is CASSYRELSSYGYTF.

V usage is TRBV20-1 and J usage is TRBJ2-5; TRBD2 might be the D (5 bases). The germline V and J ends were trimmed by 6 bases and 5 bases, with 10 bases remaining between them. Germline values: CDR1 DFQATT, CDR2 SNEGSKA (reference sequence). The CDR3 totals 11 residues. CDR3 residues: CSAGGGETQYF. CDR3 bases: TGCAGTGCCGGAGGCGGGGAGACCCAGTACTTC.

V usage is TRBV9 and J usage is TRBJ2-1; weak D call: TRBD2 (5 bases). This CDR3 has 12 residues. V dropped 4 bases and J dropped 15 bases, with 17 bases sitting between them. The germline CDR1 and CDR2 sequences are SGDLS and YYNGEE. The CDR3 region has the DNA TGTGCCAGCAGCCCCGAGGGTGGCAATCTGTTCTTC. Encoded protein: CASSPEGGNLFF.

This clone has ten or more counts. An end of the junction differs from the germline gene, which may be a read error. The genes are TRBV3-1 (or the pseudogene TRBV3-2) and TRBJ2-7, with D tentatively TRBD1 (6 bases). The CDR3 is 17 amino acids. The germline V gene encodes CDR1 LGHDT and CDR2 YNNKEL (reference sequence). The CDR3 nucleotides are TGTGCCAGCAGCCAAGCCGATTACAGGGACACCTCCCACGAGCAGTACTTC. Its protein product is CASSQADYRDTSHEQYF.

CDR3 amino acids: CASSPKGSGGLGDTQYF. The CDR3 DNA reads TGCGCCAGCAGCCCAAAAGGTAGCGGGGGGCTGGGAGATACGCAGTATTTT. The chain links TRBV4-1 to TRBJ2-3, with 10 bases matching TRBD2. CDR1 and CDR2 (germline): MGHRA, YSYEKL. The CDR3 is 17 amino acids. The V and J ends lost 4 bases and 5 bases, in that order; junction bases with no gene match: 12.

The count of this clone is one. The CDR3: CASSNYRDLTYEQYF. In nucleotides, the CDR3 is TGTGCCAGCAGCAACTATCGGGACTTAACCTACGAGCAGTACTTC. The chain combines TRBV2 with TRBJ2-7, with a tentative D call TRBD2 (6 bases). CDR3 length: 15 amino acids. Trimming shortened V by 6 bases and J by 2 bases, and 17 bases separated the two germline ends. The germline gives CDR1 SNHLY, CDR2 FYNNEI.

This sequence joins TRBV30 and TRBJ2-2, with 7 bases matching TRBD1. Losses at the gene ends were 3 bases for V and 0 bases for J; bases not matched to a gene: 4. Germline lookup yields CDR1 GTSNPN and CDR2 SVGIG (reference sequence). The CDR3 length is 15 residues. The CDR3 bases are TGTGCCTGGAGCCCAGGGGGATCGAACACCGGGGAGCTGTTTTTT. This sequence encodes CAWSPGGSNTGELFF.

The chain carries TRBV5-1 and TRBJ1-5, with D perhaps matching TRBD1 (5 bases). Germline-derived CDR1 and CDR2 are SGHRS and YFSETQ. This CDR3 is built from 15 residues. Trimming took off 0 bases at V and 7 bases at J, with 14 bases between the two ends. CDR3: CASSLEGQGNQPQHF. The CDR3 DNA is TGCGCCAGCAGCTTGGAGGGGCAGGGAAACCAGCCCCAGCATTTT.

The CDR3 is CASSYGGRSTEAFF. CDR3 coding DNA: TGTGCCAGCAGTTACGGCGGCAGATCCACTGAAGCTTTCTTT. The chain combines TRBV6-5 with TRBJ1-1; D remains unclear. This CDR3 contains 14 residues. V was clipped by 2 bases and J by 4 bases, with 11 bases between them. The germline V gene encodes CDR1 MNHEY and CDR2 SVGAGI.

This clone was seen repeatedly, ten times or more. This chain connects TRBV3-1 (or the pseudogene TRBV3-2) to TRBJ2-4, with a possible D match to TRBD2 (6 bases). V was cut by 1 base and J by 1 base, with 20 bases left in between. CDR1 and CDR2 from the germline V gene are LGHDT and YNNKEL (reference sequence). CDR3 length: 19 amino acids. As DNA, the CDR3 is TGTGCCAGCAGCCAAGGTTGGGGGGATGTCGGCTTGGCCAAAAACATTCAGTACTTC. Its translation is CASSQGWGDVGLAKNIQYF.

This clone has only one observation. This chain connects TRBV9 to TRBJ2-3, with 10 bases that match TRBD2. CDR1 and CDR2 (germline): SGDLS, YYNGEE. CDR3 length equals 14 residues. After removal of 7 bases from V and 3 bases from J, the junction contained 5 bases not matched to a gene. The CDR3 nucleotides read TGTGCCAGCGAGCCGGGACTAGCGACAGATACGCAGTATTTT. Its translation is CASEPGLATDTQYF.

The chain joins TRBV6-6 to TRBJ1-6; maybe TRBD1 (6 bases). Germline V gene sequence: CDR1 MNHNY, CDR2 SVGAGI (reference sequence). This CDR3 region has 16 residues. V was cut by 0 bases and J by 9 bases, with 15 bases left in between. CDR3 sequence reads: CASSYSPQGRSSPLHF. CDR3 sequence (DNA): TGTGCCAGCAGTTACTCCCCACAGGGACGAAGTTCACCCCTCCACTTT.

In this sample, this clone turned up once. V usage is TRBV6-4 and J usage is TRBJ1-6, with D unresolved. This CDR3 has 13 amino acids. V was pared by 3 bases and J by 6 bases, with 6 bases between. Germline V CDR1 and CDR2: MRHNA, SNTAGT. CDR3 in DNA: TGTGCCAGCAGTGAAAGGAGTAATTCACCCCTCCACTTT. Translation gives CASSERSNSPLHF.

The rearrangement uses TRBV15 and TRBJ1-6; 8 bases fit TRBD1. After removal of 4 bases from V and 10 bases from J, the junction contained 9 bases not matched to a gene. CDR1 is LNHNV, CDR2 YYDKDF, per germline (reference sequence). The CDR3 length is 15 residues. This CDR3 reads CATSIITGGRSPLHF. The CDR3, as DNA: TGTGCCACCAGCATAATAACAGGGGGTCGGTCACCCCTCCACTTT.

The V call is TRBV15, the J call TRBJ1-5; 10 positions agree with TRBD1. The CDR3 length is 14 residues. V lost 3 bases and J lost 10; bases outside the gene matches: 6. Germline lookup yields CDR1 LNHNV and CDR2 YYDKDF (reference sequence). The CDR3 DNA reads as TGTGCCACCAGCAGGGGACAGGGGCTTTTACCCCAGCATTTT. This gives the protein CATSRGQGLLPQHF. The full variable domain, completed using reference TRBV15 and TRBJ1-5, is DAMVIQNPRYQVTQFGKPVTLSCSQTLNHNVMYWYQQKSSQAPKLLFHYYDKDFNNEADTPDNFQSRRPNTSFCFLDIRSPGLGDTAMYLCATSRGQGLLPQHFGDGTRLSIL.

This clone appeared once. The rearrangement uses TRBV9 and TRBJ2-3; 8 bases are shared with TRBD2. V shed 4 bases and J 3 bases; nucleotides not matched to a gene: 10. Germline V gives CDR1 SGDLS, CDR2 YYNGEE. The CDR3 extends over 16 amino acids. The CDR3 sequence: CASSQGGTRVTDTQYF. Here the CDR3 DNA reads TGTGCCAGCAGCCAGGGAGGGACTAGGGTTACAGATACGCAGTATTTT.

The V gene is TRBV5-1, the J gene TRBJ1-1; D call uncertain. CDR3 length: 12 residues. Trimming took 5 bases from V and 0 from J, leaving 5 bases between them. CDR1 SGHRS and CDR2 YFSETQ come from the germline V gene. The CDR3 loop is CASRRVNTEAFF. In DNA, the CDR3 is TGCGCCAGCAGGAGGGTGAACACTGAAGCTTTCTTT.

The V gene is TRBV3-1 (or the pseudogene TRBV3-2), the J gene TRBJ1-5; the D gene is possibly TRBD1 (5 bases). This CDR3 spans 14 amino acids. Trimming pared 1 base from V and 7 bases from J, leaving 11 bases between. Germline V gives CDR1 LGHDT, CDR2 YNNKEL (reference sequence). The CDR3 nucleotides read TGTGCCAGCAGCCAAGGGAGGGGATTCCAGCCCCAGCATTTT. Translating gives CASSQGRGFQPQHF.

The chain recombines TRBV6-5 with TRBJ1-4; perhaps TRBD1 as D (6 bases). Deletions cut 2 bases from V and 4 bases from J, with 8 bases between. CDR3 length equals 14 residues. CDR1 is MNHEY and CDR2 is SVGAGI in the germline V gene. Here the CDR3 DNA reads TGTGCCAGCAGTTACACAGGGTTTAATGAAAAACTGTTTTTT. Protein product: CASSYTGFNEKLFF.

This clone occurred once. This sequence joins TRBV5-6 and TRBJ1-6, with D perhaps matching TRBD1 (6 bases). Germline CDR1 and CDR2: SGHDT and YYEEEE. V lost 6 bases to trimming and J lost 6 bases, with 13 bases between them. The CDR3 is made up of 14 amino acids. CDR3 in amino acids: CASKSGHSNSPLHF. In DNA form, the CDR3 reads TGTGCCAGCAAGTCGGGACATTCTAATTCACCCCTCCACTTT.

The J gene is TRBJ2-1, the V gene TRBV3-1 (or the pseudogene TRBV3-2), with 11 positions matching TRBD2. V lost 1 base, J lost 10 bases, and 6 bases stayed unmatched. The germline gives CDR1 LGHDT, CDR2 YNNKEL (reference sequence). The CDR3 runs 15 residues. The CDR3 region has the DNA TGTGCCAGCAGCCAAGGTGGGACTAGCGGAGGGGAGCAGTTCTTC. Its protein is CASSQGGTSGGEQFF.

This clone appeared a single time. V is TRBV27 and J is TRBJ1-5, with TRBD1 matching over 7 bases. The CDR3 is 14 amino acids. Germline V gene sequence: CDR1 MNHEY, CDR2 SMNVEV (reference sequence). V was clipped by 3 bases and J by 9 bases; unmatched bases: 8. In DNA form, the CDR3 reads TGTGCCAGCAGTTTGGGCCAGGGGGAACGGCCCCAGCATTTT. This gives the protein CASSLGQGERPQHF.

This clone turned up a few times. The genes are TRBV24-1 and TRBJ1-6, with 8 bases aligning to TRBD1. The trim removed 3 bases at V and 16 bases at J, leaving 1 base unmatched. This CDR3 spans 11 amino acids. Germline values: CDR1 KGHDR, CDR2 SFDVKD. CDR3 nucleotides: TGTGCCACCAGTGATGGACAGGGACTCCACTTT. Protein: CATSDGQGLHF.